Each of the 13 T cell receptor beta chains below was sequenced from the same sample in a study of human T cells and chemical hapten exposure. Each CDR3 protein gets one entry after TCRdb re-called the 5' RACE reads with MiXCR. The sample has around 140,000 distinct CDR3 sequences; over 3.5% are singletons. Unfractionated whole blood was the source from which total RNA was extracted. The receptors shown here come from a female donor in good health.

The V and J genes are TRBV27 and TRBJ2-5; perhaps TRBD1 as D (6 bases). The V and J ends lost 6 bases and 11 bases respectively, with 22 bases between them. This CDR3 is built from 14 residues. Germline assignment: CDR1 MNHEY and CDR2 SMNVEV (reference sequence). CDR3 DNA sequence: TGTGCCAGCAGCGTAACGCCAGGGGCGGCGGGTCAGTACTTC. This sequence encodes CASSVTPGAAGQYF.

This clonotype was seen many times. V and J are TRBV5-1 and TRBJ2-4; unclear D gene. The CDR3 length is 13 residues. V shed 0 bases and J shed 14 bases, with 15 bases lying between them. Germline V gene sequence: CDR1 SGHRS, CDR2 YFSETQ. CDR3 amino acids: CASSLEGRVSKYF. The CDR3 DNA is TGCGCCAGCAGCTTGGAAGGAAGGGTGTCAAAGTACTTC.

This clonotype was counted at least ten times. J is TRBJ2-7 and V is TRBV30, with TRBD2 matching over 9 bases. The trim removed 0 bases at V and 3 bases at J, leaving 12 bases unmatched. Germline-derived CDR1 and CDR2 are GTSNPN and SVGIG (reference sequence). The CDR3 extends over 17 amino acids. For the CDR3, the DNA is TGTGCCTGGAGTGTTAGAACCCGACTAGCGGTTTACTACGAGCAGTACTTC. As protein: CAWSVRTRLAVYYEQYF.

There are many counts of this clonotype. The chain joins TRBV7-2 to TRBJ2-1; 8 nucleotides match TRBD2. V lost 3 bases, J lost 1 base, and 2 bases stayed unmatched. There are 15 residues in the CDR3. Germline CDR1 is SGHTA and CDR2 is FQGNSA. The CDR3 DNA is TGTGCCAGCAGCTTGAGCGGGGGTTCCTACAATGAGCAGTTCTTC. This codes for CASSLSGGSYNEQFF. The full variable domain, with the rest looked up from reference TRBV7-2 and TRBJ2-1, is GAGVSQSPSNKVTEKGKDVELRCDPISGHTALYWYRQSLGQGLEFLIYFQGNSAPDKSGLPSDRFSAERTGGSVSTLTIQRTQQEDSAVYLCASSLSGGSYNEQFFGPGTRLTVL.

This clonotype was detected many times. The genes are TRBV6-6 and TRBJ1-1; perhaps TRBD1 as D (6 bases). Germline CDR1 MNHNY, CDR2 SVGAGI (reference sequence). Trimming removed 2 bases from V and 5 bases from J, with 12 bases in between. The CDR3 spans 14 residues. Here the CDR3 DNA reads TGTGCCAGCAGTTACGTCACACAGGGAACTGAAGCTTTCTTT. This encodes CASSYVTQGTEAFF.

This clonotype occurred many times. This chain connects TRBV4-2 to TRBJ1-5, with a weak D call TRBD1 (5 bases). Per germline, CDR1 LGHNA and CDR2 YNFKEQ. Deletions cut 1 base from V and 6 bases from J, with 13 bases between. The length of the CDR3 is 15 residues. The CDR3 loop reads CASSQGQGDIQPQHF. The CDR3 nucleotides read TGTGCCAGCAGCCAAGGCCAGGGTGATATTCAGCCCCAGCATTTT.

This clonotype was seen repeatedly, ten times or more. The genes are TRBV5-1 and TRBJ1-1, with TRBD1 identical over 7 bases. This CDR3 contains 15 residues. Germline V gives CDR1 SGHRS, CDR2 YFSETQ. The V gene end was trimmed by 4 bases and the J gene end by 5 bases; junction bases not matched to a gene: 11. The CDR3 DNA reads TGCGCCAGCAGCAGGGAGGGGGCGGGAGAGACTGAAGCTTTCTTT. Translated, it gives CASSREGAGETEAFF.

This clonotype was seen many times. The chain couples TRBV2 to TRBJ1-2; 10 nucleotides align to TRBD1. From germline, CDR1 is SNHLY and CDR2 FYNNEI. J was trimmed by 2 bases and V by 8 bases; bases with no gene match: 2. This CDR3 has 13 residues. The CDR3 coding sequence is TGTGCCAGCCGGACAGGGGGAAACTATGGCTACACCTTC. Its translation is CASRTGGNYGYTF.

Many counts were recorded for this clonotype. V gene TRBV20-1 combines with J gene TRBJ1-1; 10 bases fit TRBD1. Trimming at V came to 5 bases and at J to 1 base, leaving 4 bases not matched to a gene. Germline V gene lookup returns CDR1 DFQATT and CDR2 SNEGSKA (reference sequence). The CDR3 sequence is 14 residues long. The DNA for the CDR3 is TGCAGTGCTTATAGGACAGGGGGGAACACTGAAGCTTTCTTT. Protein sequence: CSAYRTGGNTEAFF.

This clonotype was observed at least ten times. The V and J genes are TRBV5-6 and TRBJ1-5, with D possibly TRBD1 on 5 matching bases. V was shortened by 2 bases and J by 11 bases, with 17 bases between the two germline ends. There are 14 residues in the CDR3. Germline CDR1 reads SGHDT; CDR2 reads YYEEEE. The CDR3 region has the DNA TGTGCCAGCAGCTTTGATCCGGGGGAGAGGACCCAGCATTTT. Protein product: CASSFDPGERTQHF.

This clonotype was counted many times. The J gene is TRBJ2-1, the V gene TRBV7-9; either TRBD1 or TRBD2 may fit D (5 bases each). CDR3 size: 15 residues. The germline CDR1 and CDR2 sequences are SEHNR and FQNEAQ (reference sequence). V was clipped by 3 bases and J by 4 bases, with 13 bases between them. In DNA, the CDR3 is TGTGCCAGCAGCTTGGGGGTAACCCCTTACAATGAGCAGTTCTTC. It yields the protein CASSLGVTPYNEQFF.

This clonotype was counted a few times. The genes are TRBV5-4 and TRBJ1-1, with D maybe TRBD1 (5 bases). The CDR3 sequence is 15 residues long. V was trimmed by 5 bases and J by 1 base, leaving 15 bases between them. Germline values: CDR1 SGHNT, CDR2 YYREEE (reference sequence). The CDR3 DNA sequence: TGTGCCAGCAGGCTGCGGTCTCAGGGGAACACTGAAGCTTTCTTT. This encodes CASRLRSQGNTEAFF.

At least ten counts were recorded for this clonotype. The junction departs from germline at one end; a sequencing error may be responsible. The chain links TRBV2 to TRBJ2-1, with D uncertain. Germline V gene data show CDR1 as SNHLY and CDR2 as FYNNEI. The CDR3 runs to 10 residues. Here the CDR3 DNA reads TGTGCCAGCAGTTTTCTTAGAGGAGTCTTC. The encoded protein is CASSFLRGVF.